The 16 T cell receptor beta chains below come from one sample, sequenced in a study of PD-1 blockade in classical Hodgkin lymphoma. In every patient, relapse followed autologous stem cell transplantation, while exposure to brentuximab vedotin differed. Generated by immunoSEQ multiplex PCR, the TCRdb table keeps only in-frame clones and is missing some. This sample has 80,000 to 100,000 clones, with around nine tenths found just once. This sample comprised peripheral blood mononuclear cells (PBMCs), obtained at baseline. These receptors all come from a human donor with classical Hodgkin lymphoma.

This rearrangement joins TRBV27 to TRBJ1-2, with TRBD1 matching 8 bases. Germline V gene sequence: CDR1 MNHEY, CDR2 SMNVEV (reference sequence). CDR3 length: 16 residues. After removal of 1 base from V and 4 bases from J, the junction contained 8 bases not matched to a gene. The CDR3 spells CASSLYSGQGSYGYTF. CDR3 nucleotide sequence: TGTGCCAGCAGTTTATATTCCGGACAGGGATCCTATGGCTACACCTTC.

This rearrangement joins TRBV5-4 to TRBJ1-3; D might be TRBD1 (5 bases). The germline V and J ends were trimmed by 0 bases and 2 bases, with 9 bases remaining between them. The V gene's germline CDR1 is SGHNT and CDR2 YYREEE (reference sequence). The CDR3 length is 15 residues. As DNA, the CDR3 is TGTGCCAGCAGCTTGGGAGGGGCGGCTGGAAACACCATATATTTT. Its protein product is CASSLGGAAGNTIYF.

The rearrangement joins TRBV27 to TRBJ2-5; D gene uncertain. This CDR3 region has 12 residues. The germline V gene encodes CDR1 MNHEY and CDR2 SMNVEV (reference sequence). Trimming left V 6 bases short and J 4 bases short, with 9 bases between. The chain's CDR3 is CASSPGPETQYF. CDR3 DNA sequence: TGTGCCAGCAGCCCCGGCCCAGAGACCCAGTACTTC.

The chain combines TRBV28 with TRBJ2-7, with D possibly matching TRBD1 (6 bases). Germline V gives CDR1 MDHEN, CDR2 SYDVKM. V gave up 1 base and J gave up 0 bases, with 16 bases separating them. CDR3 length: 17 residues. CDR3 nucleotide sequence: TGTGCCAGCAGTTTATTGTTTCAGGGGCCCGACTCCTACGAGCAGTACTTC. It is translated as CASSLLFQGPDSYEQYF.

V gene TRBV15 combines with J gene TRBJ1-5; D unclear. The V end lost 2 bases, the J end lost 1 base, and 15 bases lay between the germline ends. The germline gives CDR1 LNHNV, CDR2 YYDKDF (reference sequence). The CDR3 contains 17 residues. In DNA, the CDR3 is TGTGCCACCAGCAGATTTCTAGGCAGAAACAGCAATCAGCCCCAGCATTTT. It encodes CATSRFLGRNSNQPQHF.

The V call is TRBV27, the J call TRBJ1-5; the D is unclear. In germline, CDR1 is MNHEY, CDR2 SMNVEV (reference sequence). The CDR3 spans 13 residues. The V gene lost 4 bases and the J gene lost 1 base, with 5 bases spanning the gap. The DNA for the CDR3 is TGTGCCAGCAGTTCATCCAGCAATCAGCCCCAGCATTTT. Protein product: CASSSSSNQPQHF.

This clone was seen once. The V and J genes are TRBV7-2 and TRBJ2-7, with 11 bases identical to TRBD2. Trimming cost V 5 bases and J 2 bases; bases outside gene matches: 2. Germline CDR1 SGHTA, CDR2 FQGNSA. The CDR3 is 14 residues long. The CDR3 coding sequence is TGTGCCAGCAGCCATAGCGGGAGGGCCTACGAGCAGTACTTC. Amino acid sequence: CASSHSGRAYEQYF.

This clone was detected once. The chain recombines TRBV5-1 with TRBJ2-1; no definite D call. The V gene lost 0 bases and the J gene lost 5 bases, with 12 bases spanning the gap. The germline V gene has CDR1 SGHRS and CDR2 YFSETQ. The CDR3 extends over 15 amino acids. CDR3 DNA: TGCGCCAGCAGCTTGGCAAGAGACTTCGACAATGAGCAGTTCTTC. This translates into CASSLARDFDNEQFF.

This chain links TRBV28 with TRBJ1-2, with D uncertain. V was trimmed by 8 bases and J by 8 bases, leaving 18 bases between them. Germline V lookup: CDR1 MDHEN, CDR2 SYDVKM. The CDR3 contains 13 residues. As DNA, the CDR3 is TGTGCCAGCGGACTTTGGGGATCGGGCGGCTACACCTTC. The encoded protein is CASGLWGSGGYTF.

This clone has just one count. The chain uses TRBV9 and TRBJ1-2; a weak D match, TRBD1 (5 bases). V dropped 2 bases and J dropped 8 bases, with 19 bases sitting between them. The germline gives CDR1 SGDLS, CDR2 YYNGEE. The CDR3 consists of 15 residues. The CDR3 DNA follows: TGTGCCAGCAGCGTCCATCGTGAAGGGGCCCGGGGCTACACCTTC. Translated, it gives CASSVHREGARGYTF.

The rearrangement links TRBV4-1 to TRBJ2-5; unclear D gene. Per germline, CDR1 MGHRA and CDR2 YSYEKL. This CDR3 region has 15 residues. Trimming cost V 1 base and J 2 bases, with 11 bases left between them. This CDR3 is CASSQAARSQETQYF. In DNA, the CDR3 is TGCGCCAGCAGCCAAGCAGCCAGAAGTCAAGAGACCCAGTACTTC.

The rearrangement joins TRBV27 to TRBJ2-7, with 9 positions matching TRBD2. CDR3 length equals 16 residues. Germline V CDR1 and CDR2: MNHEY, SMNVEV (reference sequence). V lost 2 bases and J lost 1; bases outside the gene matches: 6. Here the CDR3 DNA reads TGTGCCAGCAGTTTAGTCGTAGCGGGAGCTTCCTACGAGCAGTACTTC. This sequence encodes CASSLVVAGASYEQYF.

In regard to this clone: Other DNA sequences in the same sample also yield this CDR3. The chain couples TRBV5-1 to TRBJ2-5; no reliable D call. This CDR3 contains 13 residues. Germline V CDR1 and CDR2: SGHRS, YFSETQ. Trimming removed 3 bases at V and 1 base at J, with 7 bases between. CDR3: CASSSGPQETQYF. In DNA form, the CDR3 reads TGCGCCAGCAGCTCTGGCCCCCAAGAGACCCAGTACTTC.

This clone was seen a few times. The chain employs TRBV5-1 and TRBJ2-7, with D possibly matching TRBD1 (6 bases). Germline V gives CDR1 SGHRS, CDR2 YFSETQ. V was cut by 4 bases and J by 5 bases, with 19 bases left in between. This CDR3 contains 15 residues. CDR3 sequence: CASSLIQGRPHEQYF. The CDR3 nucleotides are TGCGCCAGCAGCCTTATACAGGGTCGTCCCCACGAGCAGTACTTC. Filled out from reference TRBV5-1 and TRBJ2-7, the complete variable domain reads KAGVTQTPRYLIKTRGQQVTLSCSPISGHRSVSWYQQTPGQGLQFLFEYFSETQRNKGNFPGRFSGRQFSNSRSEMNVSTLELGDSALYLCASSLIQGRPHEQYFGPGTRLTVT.

The genes are TRBV6-5 and TRBJ2-7; TRBD2 agrees at 11 bases. V shed 6 bases, J shed 6 bases, and the junction held 10 bases outside the gene matches. This CDR3 region has 15 residues. Germline loops: CDR1 MNHEY, CDR2 SVGAGI. CDR3 DNA: TGTGCCAGCAGCACCCACGGACTAGCGGGCCCCGAGCAGTACTTC. Amino acid sequence: CASSTHGLAGPEQYF.

The chain carries TRBV5-4 and TRBJ2-3; D not resolved. The CDR3 extends over 12 amino acids. V was cut by 0 bases and J by 4 bases, with 3 bases left in between. Germline V gene data show CDR1 as SGHNT and CDR2 as YYREEE (reference sequence). The CDR3 loop is CASSLGSDTQYF. CDR3 sequence (DNA): TGTGCCAGCAGCTTGGGTTCAGATACGCAGTATTTT.